This TCR beta chain is drawn from a study of Ad26.COV2.S vaccination and SARS-CoV-2 variants. Study-level results: Breadth, reportedly substantial, characterized the spike-specific CD8+ and CD4+ T cell responses after vaccination.

The protocol was immunoSEQ multiplex PCR, while the TCRdb copy is restricted to in-frame clones and leaves out a portion. Of 360,000 or so clones listed, about nine tenths are singletons. Trimming removed 1 base from V and 7 bases from J, with 7 bases in between. This CDR3 comprises 12 residues. CDR1 and CDR2 (germline): SGHDN, FVKESK. In regard to this clone: Its antigen is unknown.

Noted treatment: over 15 received Ad26.COV2.S at low or high dose, single or two shots; 5 received placebo; per-sample allocation not given. Sampling took place 63 days after the first vaccine or placebo injection. The sequences come from peripheral blood, collected in a trial of Ad26.COV2.S vaccine versus placebo. The V gene is TRBV14, the J gene TRBJ1-2; D uncertain. The origin of this receptor is a person between 18 and 59 years old who received the Ad26.COV2.S COVID-19 vaccine or a placebo. CDR3 in DNA: TGTGCCAGCAGCCAAGTTCCGTTTGGCTACACCTTC. Translating gives CASSQVPFGYTF.